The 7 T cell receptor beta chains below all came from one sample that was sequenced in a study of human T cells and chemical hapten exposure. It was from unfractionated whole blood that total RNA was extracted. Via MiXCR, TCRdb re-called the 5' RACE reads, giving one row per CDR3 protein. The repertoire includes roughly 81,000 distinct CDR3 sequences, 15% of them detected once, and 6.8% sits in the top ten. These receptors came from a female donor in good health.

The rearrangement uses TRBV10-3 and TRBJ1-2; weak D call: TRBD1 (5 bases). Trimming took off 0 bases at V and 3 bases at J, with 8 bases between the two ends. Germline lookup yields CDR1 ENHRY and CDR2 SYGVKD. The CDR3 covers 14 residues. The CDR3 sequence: CAISESRGDYGYTF. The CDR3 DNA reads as TGTGCCATCAGTGAGTCGAGGGGAGACTATGGCTACACCTTC.

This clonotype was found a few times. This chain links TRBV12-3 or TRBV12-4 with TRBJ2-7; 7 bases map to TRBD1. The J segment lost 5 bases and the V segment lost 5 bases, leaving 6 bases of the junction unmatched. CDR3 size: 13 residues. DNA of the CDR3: TGTGCCAGCAGTCAACAGGGGATCCACGAGCAGTACTTC. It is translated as CASSQQGIHEQYF.

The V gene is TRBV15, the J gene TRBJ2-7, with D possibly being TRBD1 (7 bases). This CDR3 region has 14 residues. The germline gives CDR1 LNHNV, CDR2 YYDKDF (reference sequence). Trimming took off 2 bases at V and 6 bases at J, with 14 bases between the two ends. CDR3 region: CATSRTAGGTEQYF. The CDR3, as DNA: TGTGCCACCAGCAGAACCGCAGGGGGGACCGAGCAGTACTTC.

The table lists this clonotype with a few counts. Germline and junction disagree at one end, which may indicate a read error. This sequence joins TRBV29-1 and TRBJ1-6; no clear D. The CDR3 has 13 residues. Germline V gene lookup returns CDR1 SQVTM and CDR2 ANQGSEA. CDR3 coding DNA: TGCAGCGTTAAAGATCAGCCAAATTCACCCCTCCACTTT. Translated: CSVKDQPNSPLHF.

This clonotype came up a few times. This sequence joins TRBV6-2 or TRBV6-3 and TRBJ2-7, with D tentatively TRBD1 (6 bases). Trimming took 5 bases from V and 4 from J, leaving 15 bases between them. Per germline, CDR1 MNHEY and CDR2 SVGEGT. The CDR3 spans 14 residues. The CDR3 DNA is TGTGCCAGCAGTCCACCTGGACAGTCGTACGAGCAGTACTTC. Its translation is CASSPPGQSYEQYF.

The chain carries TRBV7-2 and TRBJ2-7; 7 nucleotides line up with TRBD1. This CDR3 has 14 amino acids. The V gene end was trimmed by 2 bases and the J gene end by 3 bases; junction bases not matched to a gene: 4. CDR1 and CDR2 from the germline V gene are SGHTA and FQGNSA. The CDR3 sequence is CASSLSGQVYEQYF. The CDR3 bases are TGTGCCAGCAGCTTATCCGGACAGGTCTACGAGCAGTACTTC.

CDR3 in amino acids: CASSLRNGNTEAFF. DNA for the CDR3: TGTGCCAGCAGCTTACGCAACGGGAACACTGAAGCTTTCTTT. The chain carries TRBV7-2 and TRBJ1-1; D remains unclear. With 2 bases removed from V and 1 base from J, the gap between germline ends came to 8 bases. Germline V gene lookup returns CDR1 SGHTA and CDR2 FQGNSA. The CDR3 runs 14 residues.